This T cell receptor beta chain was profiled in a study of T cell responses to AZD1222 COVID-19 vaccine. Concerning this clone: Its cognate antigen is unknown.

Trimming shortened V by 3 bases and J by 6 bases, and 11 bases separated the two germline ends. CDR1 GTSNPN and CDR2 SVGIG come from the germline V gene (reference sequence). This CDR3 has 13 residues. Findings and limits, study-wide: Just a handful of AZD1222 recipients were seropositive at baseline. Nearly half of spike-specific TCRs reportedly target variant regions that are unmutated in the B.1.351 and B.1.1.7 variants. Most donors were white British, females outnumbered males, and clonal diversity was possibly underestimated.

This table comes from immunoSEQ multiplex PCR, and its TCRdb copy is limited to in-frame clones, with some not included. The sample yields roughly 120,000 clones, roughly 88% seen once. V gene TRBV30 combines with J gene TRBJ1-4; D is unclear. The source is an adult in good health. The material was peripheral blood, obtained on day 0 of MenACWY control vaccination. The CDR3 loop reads CAWRTPGYEKLFF. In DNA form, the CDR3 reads TGTGCCTGGAGGACGCCCGGTTATGAAAAACTGTTTTTT.